These 18 T cell receptor beta chains were sequenced from one sample in a study of CD8 T cells in ankylosing spondylitis. Notes on the study in general: A TCR beta motif of seven or eight highly homologous variants appeared characteristic of ankylosing spondylitis blood.

Their target antigens are unknown. Each CDR3 protein gets one entry after TCRdb re-called the 5' RACE reads with MiXCR. The data hold some 700,000 distinct CDR3 sequences, with around 17% observed a single time. The source material was blood, either unsorted or a sorted T cell fraction (not recorded which). Receptor source: a male donor with ankylosing spondylitis.

This clonotype was observed a few times. The chain carries TRBV4-1 and TRBJ1-1; D remains ambiguous. CDR1 is MGHRA and CDR2 is YSYEKL in the germline V gene. V gave up 1 base and J gave up 0 bases, with 9 bases separating them. The CDR3 consists of 15 residues. The chain's CDR3 is CASSQVVSLNTEAFF. The CDR3 region has the DNA TGCGCCAGCAGCCAAGTTGTCAGCCTGAACACTGAAGCTTTCTTT.

This chain connects TRBV11-2 to TRBJ2-7, with D possibly being TRBD2 (6 bases). Trimming left V 2 bases short and J 0 bases short, with 17 bases between. This CDR3 spans 17 amino acids. Germline V gives CDR1 SGHAT, CDR2 FQNNGV. The CDR3 reads CASSLWSGALISYEQYF. DNA for the CDR3: TGTGCCAGCAGCTTATGGTCGGGAGCCCTCATCTCCTACGAGCAGTACTTC.

With regard to this clonotype: A much larger clone lies a single base off, so this may be a read error. This chain joins TRBV7-9 and TRBJ2-6; D is uncertain. The V and J ends lost 7 bases and 0 bases respectively, with 7 bases between them. This CDR3 comprises 14 residues. The germline V gene encodes CDR1 SEHNR and CDR2 FQNEAQ (reference sequence). The CDR3 here is CASTRSSGANVLTF. CDR3 DNA: TGTGCCAGCACCCGAAGCTCTGGGGCCAACGTCCTGACTTTC.

This rearrangement joins TRBV29-1 to TRBJ1-2; D gene unclear. Trimming removed 3 bases from V and 1 base from J, with 9 bases in between. This CDR3 spans 13 amino acids. Germline values: CDR1 SQVTM, CDR2 ANQGSEA. Here the CDR3 reads CSVEGVLNYGYTF. CDR3 in DNA: TGCAGCGTTGAGGGCGTCCTTAACTATGGCTACACCTTC.

This clonotype was detected a few times. The J gene is TRBJ2-7, the V gene TRBV7-9, with D tentatively TRBD1 (6 bases). The V end lost 0 bases, the J end lost 3 bases, and 12 bases lay between the germline ends. CDR3 size: 15 residues. Germline CDR1 SEHNR, CDR2 FQNEAQ (reference sequence). The CDR3 loop reads CASSLAQGSHYEQYF. The DNA of the CDR3 is TGTGCCAGCAGCTTAGCGCAGGGGTCCCACTACGAGCAGTACTTC.

This clonotype was counted only a few times. The chain links TRBV5-1 to TRBJ2-1, with a possible D match to TRBD2 (6 bases). V was shortened by 0 bases and J by 4 bases, with 14 bases between the two germline ends. The CDR3 runs to 16 residues. Germline lookup yields CDR1 SGHRS and CDR2 YFSETQ. The CDR3 is CASSLVPRGGYNEQFF. The CDR3 DNA reads TGCGCCAGCAGCTTGGTGCCGCGGGGAGGATACAATGAGCAGTTCTTC.

Only a few counts were recorded for this clonotype. The chain couples TRBV4-2 to TRBJ2-4, with D possibly TRBD1 on 5 matching bases. The CDR3 has 17 amino acids. The V end was cut by 4 bases, the J end by 1 base, with 17 bases between. Germline V gives CDR1 LGHNA, CDR2 YNFKEQ. The CDR3 is CASSPRAFGSAKNIQYF. The CDR3 nucleotides are TGTGCCAGCAGCCCCAGGGCCTTTGGGTCGGCCAAAAACATTCAGTACTTC.

This clonotype was detected many times. CDR3 coding DNA: TGTGCCAGCAGTCATGGGGCAGGGGGCAACTATGGCTACACCTTC. Translation gives CASSHGAGGNYGYTF. V is TRBV28 and J is TRBJ1-2; 8 positions agree with TRBD1. J lost 2 bases, V lost 5 bases, and 7 bases had no gene match. The germline CDR1 and CDR2 sequences are MDHEN and SYDVKM. CDR3 length: 15 residues.

This clonotype came up a few times. The CDR3 loop is CASRPRTDEAFF. The CDR3 region has the DNA TGTGCCAGCAGGCCCCGGACAGATGAAGCTTTCTTT. The V gene is TRBV28, the J gene TRBJ1-1; weak D call: TRBD1 (6 bases). The V gene lost 6 bases and the J gene lost 7 bases, with 12 bases spanning the gap. This CDR3 is built from 12 residues. CDR1 and CDR2 (germline): MDHEN, SYDVKM.

The V and J genes are TRBV5-6 and TRBJ1-5; D unresolved. The CDR3 covers 16 residues. CDR1 and CDR2 from the germline V gene are SGHDT and YYEEEE. V was cut by 0 bases and J by 0 bases, with 10 bases left in between. CDR3 in amino acids: CASSLAMGGSNQPQHF. The CDR3 nucleotides are TGTGCCAGCAGCTTGGCCATGGGAGGTAGCAATCAGCCCCAGCATTTT.

The J gene is TRBJ1-5, the V gene TRBV4-1; 8 bases are shared with TRBD1. This CDR3 contains 15 residues. The V and J ends lost 4 bases and 2 bases, in that order; junction bases with no gene match: 4. Germline assignment: CDR1 MGHRA and CDR2 YSYEKL. CDR3 coding DNA: TGCGCCAGCAGCCGGACAGGGCCGGGCAATCAGCCCCAGCATTTT. Its translation: CASSRTGPGNQPQHF.

In regard to this clonotype: The conserved phenylalanine or tryptophan normally closing the CDR3 is absent here, so this likely arose from a read error. V and J are TRBV12-3 or TRBV12-4 and TRBJ1-1; TRBD1 might be the D (6 bases). The CDR3 runs to 13 residues. The V and J ends lost 6 bases and 4 bases respectively, with 12 bases between them. DNA of the CDR3: TGTGCCAGCAGGCCAGGGGTCGGCACTGAAGCTTTCATT. It yields the protein CASRPGVGTEAFI.

The chain has TRBV20-1 and TRBJ2-3; TRBD1 matches 11 bases. Germline V gene data show CDR1 as DFQATT and CDR2 as SNEGSKA (reference sequence). The CDR3 loop spans 16 amino acids. The junction had 7 bases not matched to a gene; V was cut back by 2 bases and J by 3 bases. Here the CDR3 reads CSARSRTGGRTDTQYF. CDR3 coding DNA: TGCAGTGCTAGATCCCGGACAGGGGGCCGAACAGATACGCAGTATTTT.

The chain employs TRBV7-2 and TRBJ2-3, with 8 bases identical to TRBD2. CDR3 length equals 15 residues. In germline, CDR1 is SGHTA, CDR2 FQGNSA. The V and J ends lost 4 bases and 8 bases, in that order; junction bases with no gene match: 11. CDR3 coding DNA: TGTGCCAGCAGCTCAAGGCGGACTAGCCAGGGTACGCAGTATTTT. Translation: CASSSRRTSQGTQYF.

The chain recombines TRBV11-2 with TRBJ2-3; TRBD2 is a possible D gene (5 bases). The V end lost 0 bases, the J end lost 6 bases, and 19 bases lay between the germline ends. The CDR3 extends over 17 amino acids. Germline CDR1 SGHAT, CDR2 FQNNGV. The CDR3 DNA is TGTGCCAGCAGCTTAGATCCGGGATACTCAACCGCGGATACGCAGTATTTT. As protein: CASSLDPGYSTADTQYF.

The chain joins TRBV24-1 to TRBJ1-2; D is unresolved. The CDR3 runs to 13 residues. V was pared by 3 bases and J by 3 bases, with 7 bases between. Per the germline V gene, CDR1 is KGHDR and CDR2 is SFDVKD. CDR3 region: CATSDPQDYGYTF. The CDR3 DNA is TGTGCCACCAGTGATCCCCAAGACTATGGCTACACCTTC.

The genes are TRBV5-5 and TRBJ2-7, with 10 nucleotides matching TRBD1. Trimming removed 1 base from V and 3 bases from J; junction bases left unmatched: 4. The germline V gene encodes CDR1 SGHKS and CDR2 YYEKEE (reference sequence). The CDR3 extends over 15 amino acids. Here the CDR3 DNA reads TGTGCCAGCAGCTTGTCGGACAGGGGGATCTACGAGCAGTACTTC. Protein sequence: CASSLSDRGIYEQYF.

This clonotype was seen a handful of times. This chain uses TRBV5-1 with TRBJ2-3; possible D gene TRBD2, 6 bases. Trimming left V 5 bases short and J 4 bases short, with 14 bases between. The CDR3 loop spans 14 amino acids. Germline values: CDR1 SGHRS, CDR2 YFSETQ. The CDR3 bases are TGCGCCAGCAGTGGCGGGGCCGGGGCAGATACGCAGTATTTT. Amino acids: CASSGGAGADTQYF.